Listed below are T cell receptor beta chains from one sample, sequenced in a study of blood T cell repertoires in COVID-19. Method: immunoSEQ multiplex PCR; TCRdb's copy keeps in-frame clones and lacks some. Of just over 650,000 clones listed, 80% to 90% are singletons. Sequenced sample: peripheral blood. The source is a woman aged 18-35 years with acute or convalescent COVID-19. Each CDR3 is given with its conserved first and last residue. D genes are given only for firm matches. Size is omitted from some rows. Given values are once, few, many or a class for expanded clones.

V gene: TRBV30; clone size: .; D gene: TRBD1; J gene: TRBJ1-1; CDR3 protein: CAWSLGQGAFF; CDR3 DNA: TGTGCCTGGAGTTTAGGACAGGGAGCTTTCTTT
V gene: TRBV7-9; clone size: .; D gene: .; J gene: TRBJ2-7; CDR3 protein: CASSLSSGLAYEQYF; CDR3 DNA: TGTGCCAGCAGCTTAAGTTCGGGACTCGCCTACGAGCAGTACTTC
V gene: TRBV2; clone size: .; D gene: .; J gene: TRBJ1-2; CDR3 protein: CASSDTVGYTF; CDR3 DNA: TGTGCCAGCAGTGATACAGTCGGCTACACCTTC
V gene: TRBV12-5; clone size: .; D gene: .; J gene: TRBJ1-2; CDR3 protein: CASGFLVRIGYSGGYTF; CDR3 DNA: TGTGCTAGTGGTTTTCTTGTGAGGATAGGTTATTCGGGGGGCTACACCTTC
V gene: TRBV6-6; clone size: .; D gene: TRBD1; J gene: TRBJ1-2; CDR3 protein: CASRGTGATGYTF; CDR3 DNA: TGTGCCAGCAGGGGGACAGGGGCAACGGGCTACACCTTC
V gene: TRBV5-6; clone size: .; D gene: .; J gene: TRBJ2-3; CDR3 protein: CASSKGLSTDTQYF; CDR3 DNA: TGTGCCAGCAGCAAGGGACTGAGCACAGATACGCAGTATTTT
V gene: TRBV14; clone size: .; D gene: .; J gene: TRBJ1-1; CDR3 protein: CASMRVLGTEAFF; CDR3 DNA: TGTGCCAGCATGAGGGTCCTGGGCACTGAAGCTTTCTTT
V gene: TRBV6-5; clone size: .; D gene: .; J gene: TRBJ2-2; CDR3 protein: CASTSSAGELFF; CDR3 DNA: TGTGCCAGCACTTCATCGGCCGGGGAGCTGTTTTTT
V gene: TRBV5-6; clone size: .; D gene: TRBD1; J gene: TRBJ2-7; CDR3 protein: CASRSWGRGLTYEQYF; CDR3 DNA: TGTGCCAGCAGATCCTGGGGCAGGGGGTTGACCTACGAGCAGTACTTC
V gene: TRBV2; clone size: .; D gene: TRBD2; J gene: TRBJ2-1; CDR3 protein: CASNRGGLIQEQFF; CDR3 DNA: TGTGCCAGCAACCGGGGGGGCCTCATCCAGGAGCAGTTCTTC
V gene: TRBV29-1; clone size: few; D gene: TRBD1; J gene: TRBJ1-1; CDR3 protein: CTSGGTEAFF; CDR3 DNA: TGCACTTCAGGGGGGACTGAAGCTTTCTTT
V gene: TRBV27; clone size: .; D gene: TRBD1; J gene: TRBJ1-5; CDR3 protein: CASSTGTGGNQPQHF; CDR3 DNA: TGTGCCAGCAGCACGGGGACAGGGGGCAATCAGCCCCAGCATTTT
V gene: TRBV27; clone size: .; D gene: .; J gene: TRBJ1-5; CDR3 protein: CASSPIPDRNSNQPQHF; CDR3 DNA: TGTGCCAGCAGTCCGATTCCCGACAGGAATAGCAATCAGCCCCAGCATTTT
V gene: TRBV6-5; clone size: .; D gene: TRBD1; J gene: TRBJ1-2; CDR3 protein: CASDRAYGYTF; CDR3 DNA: TGTGCCAGCGACAGGGCCTATGGCTACACCTTC
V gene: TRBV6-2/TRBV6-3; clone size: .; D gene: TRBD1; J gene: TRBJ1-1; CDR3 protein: CASSSGGTEAFF; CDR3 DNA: TGTGCCAGCAGCTCAGGGGGCACTGAAGCTTTCTTT
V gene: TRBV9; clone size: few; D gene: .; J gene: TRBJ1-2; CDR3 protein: CASSPWDSPEDYGYTF; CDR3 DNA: TGTGCCAGCAGCCCCTGGGACTCCCCAGAGGACTATGGCTACACCTTC